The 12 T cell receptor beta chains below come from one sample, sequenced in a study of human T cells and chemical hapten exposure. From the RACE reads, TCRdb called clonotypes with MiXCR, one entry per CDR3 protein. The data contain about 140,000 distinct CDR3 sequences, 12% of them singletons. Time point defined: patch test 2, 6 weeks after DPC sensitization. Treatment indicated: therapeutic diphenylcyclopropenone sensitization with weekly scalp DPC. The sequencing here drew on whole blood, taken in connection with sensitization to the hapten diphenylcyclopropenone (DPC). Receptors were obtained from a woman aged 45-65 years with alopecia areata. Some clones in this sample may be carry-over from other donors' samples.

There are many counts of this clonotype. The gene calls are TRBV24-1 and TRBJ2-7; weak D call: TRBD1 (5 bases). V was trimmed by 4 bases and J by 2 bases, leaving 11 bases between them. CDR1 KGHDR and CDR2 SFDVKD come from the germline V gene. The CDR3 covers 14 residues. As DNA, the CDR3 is TGTGCCACCAGTGACGACCAGGGCACCTACGAGCAGTACTTC. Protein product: CATSDDQGTYEQYF.

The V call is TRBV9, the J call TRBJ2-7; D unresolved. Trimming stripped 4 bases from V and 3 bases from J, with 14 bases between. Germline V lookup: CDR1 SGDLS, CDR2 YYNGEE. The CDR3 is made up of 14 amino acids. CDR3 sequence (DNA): TGTGCCAGCAGCCCCATGGACCCGGGCTACGAGCAGTACTTC. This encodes CASSPMDPGYEQYF.

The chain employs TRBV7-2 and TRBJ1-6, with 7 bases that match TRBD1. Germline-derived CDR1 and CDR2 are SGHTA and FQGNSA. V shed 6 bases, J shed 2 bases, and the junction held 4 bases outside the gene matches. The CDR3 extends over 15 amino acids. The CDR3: CASRAQGTYNSPLHF. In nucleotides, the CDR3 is TGTGCCAGCAGGGCACAGGGGACCTATAATTCACCCCTCCACTTT.

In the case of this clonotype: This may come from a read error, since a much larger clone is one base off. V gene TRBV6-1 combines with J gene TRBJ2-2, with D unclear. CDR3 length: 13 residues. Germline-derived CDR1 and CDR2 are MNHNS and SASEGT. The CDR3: CDSSLANTGELFF. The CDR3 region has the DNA TGTGACAGCAGTTTAGCTAACACCGGGGAGCTGTTTTTT.

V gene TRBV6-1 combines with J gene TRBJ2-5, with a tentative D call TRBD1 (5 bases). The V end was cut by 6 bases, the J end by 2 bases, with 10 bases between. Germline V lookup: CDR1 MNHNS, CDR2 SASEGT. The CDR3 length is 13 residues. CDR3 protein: CASSLQVQETQYF. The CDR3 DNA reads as TGTGCCAGCAGCCTACAGGTGCAAGAGACCCAGTACTTC.

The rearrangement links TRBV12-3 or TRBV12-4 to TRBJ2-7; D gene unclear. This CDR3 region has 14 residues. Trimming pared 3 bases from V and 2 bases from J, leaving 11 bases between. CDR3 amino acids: CASSFRVFPYEQYF. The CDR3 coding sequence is TGTGCCAGCAGTTTCCGGGTCTTCCCCTACGAGCAGTACTTC.

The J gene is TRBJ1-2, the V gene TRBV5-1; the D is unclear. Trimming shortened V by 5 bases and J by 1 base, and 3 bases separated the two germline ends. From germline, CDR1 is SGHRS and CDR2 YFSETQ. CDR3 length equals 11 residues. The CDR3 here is CASRLNYGYTF. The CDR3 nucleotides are TGCGCCAGCAGGCTTAACTATGGCTACACCTTC.

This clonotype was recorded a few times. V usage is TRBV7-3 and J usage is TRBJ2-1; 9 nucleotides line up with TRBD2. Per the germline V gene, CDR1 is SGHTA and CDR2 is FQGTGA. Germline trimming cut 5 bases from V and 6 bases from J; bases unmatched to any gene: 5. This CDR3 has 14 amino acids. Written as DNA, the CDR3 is TGTGCCAGCAGCCTGACTAGCGGCTCCAATGAGCAGTTCTTC. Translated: CASSLTSGSNEQFF.

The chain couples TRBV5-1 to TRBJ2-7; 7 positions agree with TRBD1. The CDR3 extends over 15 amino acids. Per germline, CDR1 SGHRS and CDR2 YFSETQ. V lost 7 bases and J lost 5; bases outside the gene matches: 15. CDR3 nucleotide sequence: TGCGCCAGCTACCCCGGGACAGTGACTCTAAACGAGCAGTACTTC. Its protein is CASYPGTVTLNEQYF.

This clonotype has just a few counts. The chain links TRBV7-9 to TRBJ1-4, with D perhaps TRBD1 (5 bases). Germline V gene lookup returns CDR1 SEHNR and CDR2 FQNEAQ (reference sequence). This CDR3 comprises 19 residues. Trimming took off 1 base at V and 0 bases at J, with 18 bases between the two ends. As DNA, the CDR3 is TGTGCCAGCAGCTTAGACTGGGGCGACTCCCTTGCAACTAATGAAAAACTGTTTTTT. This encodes CASSLDWGDSLATNEKLFF.

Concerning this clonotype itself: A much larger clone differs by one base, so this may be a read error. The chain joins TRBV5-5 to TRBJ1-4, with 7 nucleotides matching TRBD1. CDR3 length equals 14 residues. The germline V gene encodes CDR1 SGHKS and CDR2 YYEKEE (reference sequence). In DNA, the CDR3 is TGTGCCAGCAGCCCTGACAGGGCTAATGATAAACTGTTTTTT. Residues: CASSPDRANDKLFF.

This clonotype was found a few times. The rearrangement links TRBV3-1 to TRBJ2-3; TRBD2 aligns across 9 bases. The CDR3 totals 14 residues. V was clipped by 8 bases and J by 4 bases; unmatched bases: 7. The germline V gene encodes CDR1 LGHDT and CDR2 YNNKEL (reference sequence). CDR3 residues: CASGRSGSADTQYF. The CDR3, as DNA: TGTGCCAGCGGGCGTAGCGGGAGTGCAGATACGCAGTATTTT.